Listed below are T cell receptor beta chains from one sample, sequenced in a study of blood T cell repertoires in COVID-19. Assay used: immunoSEQ multiplex PCR; TCRdb lists only in-frame clones, some missing. The sample records approximately 260,000 clones, 70% to 90% being singletons. The sequenced sample was peripheral blood. Every receptor here comes from a woman aged 35 to 49 with acute or convalescent COVID-19. The CDR3 runs from the conserved cysteine through the conserved F or W. Each record gives: J gene, D gene, clone size, V gene, CDR3 protein, CDR3 DNA. A D gene is named only where the DNA matches it firmly. Clone size appears in some rows only: once, few, many, or a class for an expanded clone.

J: TRBJ1-6; D: TRBD1; size: NA; V: TRBV2; CDR3: CASSQDRPGNSPLHF; DNA: TGTGCCAGCAGTCAGGACAGGCCGGGTAATTCACCCCTCCACTTT
J: TRBJ1-1; D: TRBD1; size: NA; V: TRBV2; CDR3: CASEQGARTEAFF; DNA: TGTGCCAGCGAACAGGGGGCAAGGACTGAAGCTTTCTTT
J: TRBJ2-5; D: TRBD2; size: once; V: TRBV5-4; CDR3: CASTLNPSGGAEETQYF; DNA: TGTGCCAGCACCTTGAATCCTAGCGGGGGGGCCGAAGAGACCCAGTACTTC
J: TRBJ1-5; D: NA; size: NA; V: TRBV24-1; CDR3: CATSDQGAGGQPQHF; DNA: TGTGCCACCAGTGATCAGGGCGCCGGGGGTCAGCCCCAGCATTTT
J: TRBJ1-3; D: NA; size: NA; V: TRBV5-6; CDR3: CASRSLGVSGNTIYF; DNA: TGTGCCAGCAGGTCCCTAGGGGTCTCTGGAAACACCATATATTTT
J: TRBJ1-2; D: NA; size: NA; V: TRBV6-1; CDR3: CASSEEGGGLGYLGGYTF; DNA: TGTGCCAGCAGTGAAGAAGGGGGGGGTCTCGGTTATTTGGGAGGCTACACCTTC
J: TRBJ1-6; D: NA; size: once; V: TRBV9; CDR3: CASSVEGGQGPFMAPLHF; DNA: TGTGCCAGCAGCGTAGAGGGGGGGCAGGGACCATTCATGGCACCCCTCCACTTT
J: TRBJ1-5; D: NA; size: NA; V: TRBV6-5; CDR3: CASRRREDSNQPQHF; DNA: TGTGCCAGCAGGAGGAGGGAGGATAGCAATCAGCCCCAGCATTTT
J: TRBJ1-1; D: TRBD1; size: once; V: TRBV4-1; CDR3: CASSHTGQGYTEAFF; DNA: TGCGCCAGCAGCCATACGGGACAGGGGTACACTGAAGCTTTCTTT
J: TRBJ1-4; D: TRBD1; size: NA; V: TRBV5-1; CDR3: CASTTGTGREKLFF; DNA: TGCGCCAGCACCACCGGGACAGGTCGTGAAAAACTGTTTTTT
J: TRBJ2-5; D: TRBD1; size: once; V: TRBV2; CDR3: CASSGDSKETQYF; DNA: TGTGCCAGCAGTGGGGACAGCAAAGAGACCCAGTACTTC
J: TRBJ1-1; D: NA; size: NA; V: TRBV15; CDR3: CAVTGLNTEAFF; DNA: TGTGCCGTTACAGGGCTAAACACTGAAGCTTTCTTT
J: TRBJ1-5; D: NA; size: NA; V: TRBV6-5; CDR3: CASTDQGFQPQHF; DNA: TGTGCCAGCACCGATCAGGGTTTCCAGCCCCAGCATTTT
J: TRBJ2-2; D: TRBD1; size: once; V: TRBV10-1; CDR3: CASSARQGAAGELFF; DNA: TGCGCCAGCAGTGCCCGGCAGGGGGCGGCCGGGGAGCTGTTTTTT
J: TRBJ2-5; D: NA; size: NA; V: TRBV6-6; CDR3: CASRRTAIQETQYF; DNA: TGTGCCAGCAGGAGGACAGCGATCCAAGAGACCCAGTACTTC
J: TRBJ1-2; D: NA; size: NA; V: TRBV5-6; CDR3: CASRAVTGTYGYTF; DNA: TGTGCCAGCAGAGCCGTCACCGGGACTTATGGCTACACCTTC
J: TRBJ1-4; D: NA; size: NA; V: TRBV5-6; CDR3: CASSPTQDRKLFF; DNA: TGTGCCAGCAGCCCAACTCAGGACAGAAAACTGTTTTTT
J: TRBJ1-5; D: TRBD1; size: NA; V: TRBV2; CDR3: CASNGQGNQPQHF; DNA: TGTGCCAGCAATGGACAGGGGAATCAGCCCCAGCATTTT
J: TRBJ1-1; D: NA; size: NA; V: TRBV12-3/TRBV12-4; CDR3: CASSSGSGAFF; DNA: TGTGCCAGCAGCTCCGGGTCGGGTGCTTTCTTT
J: TRBJ1-1; D: TRBD1; size: NA; V: TRBV9; CDR3: CASSVALTGEAFF; DNA: TGTGCCAGCAGCGTAGCTCTGACAGGGGAAGCTTTCTTT
J: TRBJ1-2; D: NA; size: NA; V: TRBV6-1; CDR3: CASSEEYEFFYGYTF; DNA: TGTGCCAGCAGTGAAGAGTACGAGTTTTTCTATGGCTACACCTTC
J: TRBJ2-5; D: TRBD1; size: NA; V: TRBV27; CDR3: CATGQGVETQYF; DNA: TGTGCCACCGGACAGGGGGTGGAGACCCAGTACTTC
J: TRBJ1-2; D: TRBD1; size: NA; V: TRBV19; CDR3: CASIPSPSTGSGYGYTF; DNA: TGTGCCAGTATTCCCTCCCCGTCGACAGGGAGTGGCTATGGCTACACCTTC
J: TRBJ1-1; D: TRBD1; size: NA; V: TRBV5-8; CDR3: CASSRGQGRWTEAFF; DNA: TGTGCCAGCAGTCGCGGACAGGGGAGATGGACTGAAGCTTTCTTT
J: TRBJ2-5; D: TRBD2; size: NA; V: TRBV6-1; CDR3: CASSALTSGGEKTQYF; DNA: TGTGCCAGCAGTGCCCTAACTAGCGGGGGGGAGAAGACCCAGTACTTC
J: TRBJ1-6; D: TRBD1; size: NA; V: TRBV9; CDR3: CASSVGTGDLYNSPLHF; DNA: TGTGCCAGCAGCGTCGGGACAGGTGATCTCTATAATTCACCCCTCCACTTT
J: TRBJ1-1; D: TRBD1; size: NA; V: TRBV6-2/TRBV6-3; CDR3: CASSRTPAGGLTEAFF; DNA: TGTGCCAGCAGCCGGACCCCGGCAGGGGGGCTCACTGAAGCTTTCTTT
J: TRBJ2-2; D: NA; size: NA; V: TRBV11-3; CDR3: CASSFSESGLNTGELFF; DNA: TGTGCCAGCAGCTTCTCCGAGAGTGGGCTGAACACCGGGGAGCTGTTTTTT
J: TRBJ1-2; D: NA; size: once; V: TRBV19; CDR3: CASKDSLTHGYTF; DNA: TGTGCCAGTAAGGACAGCTTAACACATGGCTACACCTTC
J: TRBJ2-5; D: NA; size: NA; V: TRBV5-1; CDR3: CASRTQETQYF; DNA: TGCGCCAGCAGAACTCAAGAGACCCAGTACTTC
J: TRBJ1-2; D: NA; size: NA; V: TRBV5-4; CDR3: CASSFGALTDNYGYTF; DNA: TGTGCCAGCAGCTTTGGGGCCCTGACAGACAACTATGGCTACACCTTC
J: TRBJ2-2; D: NA; size: NA; V: TRBV24-1; CDR3: CATSGTGDTLANTGELFF; DNA: TGTGCCACCAGTGGTACAGGAGATACCCTCGCGAACACCGGGGAGCTGTTTTTT
J: TRBJ1-1; D: TRBD1; size: NA; V: TRBV6-5; CDR3: CASRQGSLNTEAFF; DNA: TGTGCCAGCAGACAGGGGTCCTTGAACACTGAAGCTTTCTTT
J: TRBJ1-1; D: TRBD1; size: NA; V: TRBV4-1; CDR3: CASSQVGTGEGRTEAFF; DNA: TGCGCCAGCAGCCAAGTTGGGACAGGGGAAGGAAGGACTGAAGCTTTCTTT
J: TRBJ1-3; D: NA; size: once; V: TRBV5-6; CDR3: CASSLRGLSGNTIYF; DNA: TGTGCCAGCAGCTTGCGCGGGCTCTCTGGAAACACCATATATTTT
J: TRBJ2-2; D: TRBD1; size: NA; V: TRBV25-1; CDR3: CASSDLGQGDAGELFF; DNA: TGTGCCAGCAGTGACCTAGGACAGGGAGACGCCGGGGAGCTGTTTTTT
J: TRBJ2-3; D: TRBD1; size: once; V: TRBV6-5; CDR3: CAIDRVTDTQYF; DNA: TGTGCCATCGACAGGGTGACAGATACGCAGTATTTT
J: TRBJ1-1; D: NA; size: NA; V: TRBV27; CDR3: CASSLSVVAGLGTEAFF; DNA: TGTGCCAGCAGTTTATCGGTAGTAGCGGGGCTTGGCACTGAAGCTTTCTTT
J: TRBJ1-1; D: TRBD1; size: once; V: TRBV3-1/TRBV3-2; CDR3: CASSQRPYFAGGSVNTEAFF; DNA: TGTGCCAGCAGCCAACGCCCGTACTTCGCAGGGGGCTCGGTTAACACTGAAGCTTTCTTT
J: TRBJ1-2; D: TRBD1; size: NA; V: TRBV19; CDR3: CASSTGQASFGYTF; DNA: TGTGCCAGTAGTACGGGACAGGCGAGCTTTGGCTACACCTTC
J: TRBJ1-1; D: NA; size: few; V: TRBV28; CDR3: CASSLVRVNTEAFF; DNA: TGTGCCAGCAGTTTAGTGAGGGTGAACACTGAAGCTTTCTTT
J: TRBJ1-2; D: NA; size: NA; V: TRBV9; CDR3: CASSVDRRGLYGYTF; DNA: TGTGCCAGCAGCGTAGATCGCAGGGGTCTCTATGGCTACACCTTC
J: TRBJ2-3; D: NA; size: NA; V: TRBV3-1/TRBV3-2; CDR3: CASSQGGTDTQYF; DNA: TGTGCCAGCAGCCAAGGAGGCACAGATACGCAGTATTTT
J: TRBJ1-4; D: TRBD1; size: NA; V: TRBV7-2; CDR3: CASSYHSDRTGEKLFF; DNA: TGTGCCAGCAGCTACCACTCGGACAGGACGGGTGAAAAACTGTTTTTT
J: TRBJ1-1; D: NA; size: NA; V: TRBV30; CDR3: CAWVVNTEAFF; DNA: TGTGCCTGGGTAGTGAACACTGAAGCTTTCTTT
J: TRBJ1-2; D: NA; size: NA; V: TRBV29-1; CDR3: CSVERGEGSGYTF; DNA: TGCAGCGTTGAAAGGGGGGAGGGTTCTGGCTACACCTTC
J: TRBJ1-2; D: NA; size: once; V: TRBV6-6; CDR3: CASSPNDGHSYGYTF; DNA: TGTGCCAGCAGTCCTAACGACGGACACTCCTATGGCTACACCTTC
J: TRBJ1-2; D: NA; size: NA; V: TRBV15; CDR3: CATSRDLGGINYGYTF; DNA: TGTGCCACCAGCAGAGATCTTGGGGGGATTAACTATGGCTACACCTTC
J: TRBJ2-3; D: TRBD2; size: NA; V: TRBV5-1; CDR3: CASSPSPGLAGLGDTQYF; DNA: TGCGCCAGCAGCCCCTCTCCGGGACTAGCGGGCCTTGGGGATACGCAGTATTTT
J: TRBJ1-6; D: NA; size: NA; V: TRBV6-5; CDR3: CASSYSSGGNSPLHF; DNA: TGTGCCAGCAGTTACTCGTCCGGGGGTAATTCACCCCTCCACTTT
J: TRBJ1-2; D: NA; size: NA; V: TRBV5-1; CDR3: CASSEGVVEGYTF; DNA: TGCGCCAGCAGTGAAGGGGTAGTTGAAGGCTACACCTTC
J: TRBJ1-5; D: NA; size: NA; V: TRBV9; CDR3: CASSVGAGNQPQHF; DNA: TGTGCCAGCAGCGTAGGTGCGGGGAATCAGCCCCAGCATTTT
J: TRBJ2-1; D: NA; size: NA; V: TRBV13; CDR3: CASSLGDSTRADNEQFF; DNA: TGTGCCAGCAGCTTAGGGGACAGTACCAGAGCTGACAATGAGCAGTTCTTC